These 6 T cell receptor beta chains came from one sample sequenced in a study of Ad26.COV2.S vaccination and SARS-CoV-2 variants. Sequenced by immunoSEQ multiplex PCR; TCRdb stores in-frame clones only, minus some. The sample lists about 380,000 clones; about four fifths were seen once. Indicated treatment: some 20 received Ad26.COV2.S at low or high dose, single or two shots; several received placebo; per-sample allocation not given. It was on day 63 after the first vaccine or placebo injection that samples were taken. Sample: peripheral blood, taken in a trial of Ad26.COV2.S vaccine versus placebo. These receptor sequences come from a person aged 18 to 65 who received the Ad26.COV2.S COVID-19 vaccine or a placebo.

V is TRBV20-1 and J is TRBJ2-1, with 9 bases lining up with TRBD2. V dropped 3 bases and J dropped 7; count of bases not matched to a gene: 10. Germline CDR1 reads DFQATT; CDR2 reads SNEGSKA (reference sequence). The CDR3 contains 15 residues. The CDR3 DNA is TGCAGTGCTAGTCTCGTTCTAGCGGGGACGAATGAGCAGTTCTTC. It encodes CSASLVLAGTNEQFF.

The chain links TRBV5-1 to TRBJ2-1; 10 positions match TRBD2. The ends lost 2 bases at V and 5 bases at J; junction bases unmatched: 4. The CDR3 is 15 amino acids. From germline, CDR1 is SGHRS and CDR2 YFSETQ. The CDR3 region has the DNA TGCGCCAGCAGCTTTCTTACTAGCGGGGACAATGAGCAGTTCTTC. Amino acid sequence: CASSFLTSGDNEQFF.

The CDR3 reads CASSYQRGDNEQFF. The DNA for the CDR3 is TGTGCCAGCAGTTACCAGCGGGGGGACAATGAGCAGTTCTTC. The V call is TRBV6-2 or TRBV6-3, the J call TRBJ2-1, with 9 positions matching TRBD2. Germline V CDR1 and CDR2: MNHEY, SVGEGT. CDR3 length: 14 residues. The V and J ends lost 2 bases and 5 bases, in that order; junction bases with no gene match: 1.

This rearrangement joins TRBV6-5 to TRBJ1-1; TRBD1 matches at 8 bases. V was clipped by 5 bases and J by 11 bases; unmatched bases: 4. This CDR3 is built from 11 residues. Germline V lookup: CDR1 MNHEY, CDR2 SVGAGI. CDR3 amino acids: CASSQGAQAFF. CDR3 nucleotides: TGTGCCAGCAGTCAGGGGGCCCAGGCTTTCTTT.

The V call is TRBV3-1 (or the pseudogene TRBV3-2), the J call TRBJ1-2; D ambiguous. V lost 1 base and J 13 bases, leaving 16 bases between the germline ends. Germline-derived CDR1 and CDR2 are LGHDT and YNNKEL (reference sequence). CDR3 length: 13 residues. The CDR3 DNA reads TGTGCCAGCAGCCAAGGGTTAGGGCTTTACCTCACCTTC. This codes for CASSQGLGLYLTF.

V is TRBV2 and J is TRBJ2-3; TRBD1 might be the D (6 bases). Per germline, CDR1 SNHLY and CDR2 FYNNEI. V was cut by 11 bases and J by 2 bases, with 11 bases left in between. The CDR3 extends over 12 amino acids. The CDR3 region has the DNA TGTGCCGTCCGACAGGTCACAGATACGCAGTATTTT. Its translation: CAVRQVTDTQYF.